Each of the 27 T cell receptor beta chains below was sequenced from the same sample in a study of post-analysis software for immune sequencing data. These TCRs' antigens remain unknown. Study outcomes and limitations: Roughly five TRBV segments appeared more often in patients than in controls, and TRBV5-6, TRBV5-1 and TRBV20-1 were among these.

cDNA libraries of TCR beta carried unique molecular identifiers. TCRdb re-called the PCR reads through MiXCR, storing one row per CDR3 protein. Altogether about 620,000 distinct CDR3 sequences are present, 40% to 50% being singletons, with the ten largest covering around 1.7%. Sequencing input: blood. The receptor source for this set is a girl aged 10 to 17 with multiple sclerosis.

As for this clonotype: Compared with germline, one end of the junction differs, possibly owing to a read error. This chain connects TRBV5-6 to TRBJ2-1; no clear D gene. This CDR3 comprises 13 residues. The germline V gene encodes CDR1 SGHDT and CDR2 YYEEEE. CDR3 DNA: TGTGTCAGCAGCCGCGACTTTAGCAATGAGCAGTTCTTC. As protein: CVSSRDFSNEQFF.

The CDR3 reads CASIGAGETQYF. CDR3 DNA sequence: TGCGCCAGCATCGGGGCGGGAGAGACCCAGTACTTC. This chain joins TRBV5-1 and TRBJ2-5; D may match TRBD1 or TRBD2 (5 bases each). The CDR3 runs to 12 residues. Trimming left V 6 bases short and J 4 bases short, with 10 bases between. The V gene's germline CDR1 is SGHRS and CDR2 YFSETQ.

This clonotype was recorded a few times. The chain uses TRBV7-9 and TRBJ2-5; D may match TRBD1 or TRBD2 (5 bases each). The J call may be incorrect, as the DNA end agrees better with TRBJ2-7. The CDR3 is made up of 16 amino acids. The germline V gene encodes CDR1 SEHNR and CDR2 FQNEAQ (reference sequence). The CDR3 protein is CASSLGSGTWPCEQYF. CDR3 bases: TGTGCCAGCAGCTTAGGCTCCGGGACCTGGCCCTGCGAGCAGTACTTC.

This clonotype was seen more than once but under ten times. The V and J genes are TRBV29-1 and TRBJ2-4; D is possibly TRBD2 (5 bases). Trimming shortened V by 4 bases and J by 3 bases, and 7 bases separated the two germline ends. Germline CDR1 is SQVTM and CDR2 is ANQGSEA. This CDR3 is 12 amino acids long. CDR3 in DNA: TGCAGCGTTGGACGGGACAAAAACATTCAGTACTTC. Translation gives CSVGRDKNIQYF.

This clonotype turned up a few times. The chain carries TRBV5-1 and TRBJ2-7; D may be TRBD2 (6 bases). The CDR3 covers 15 residues. Germline lookup yields CDR1 SGHRS and CDR2 YFSETQ. Trimming took off 2 bases at V and 1 base at J, with 13 bases between the two ends. The CDR3 protein is CASSFDGRNSYEQYF. The CDR3 coding sequence is TGCGCCAGCAGCTTTGACGGGAGAAATTCCTACGAGCAGTACTTC.

This clonotype occurred a few times. This sequence joins TRBV20-1 and TRBJ2-3, with 7 bases aligning to TRBD2. Trimming at V came to 0 bases and at J to 5 bases, leaving 8 bases not matched to a gene. The germline V gene has CDR1 DFQATT and CDR2 SNEGSKA (reference sequence). The CDR3 totals 15 residues. The CDR3 bases are TGCAGTGCTAGAGATGGCGGGAGTGTGGGAGATACGCAGTATTTT. Translation gives CSARDGGSVGDTQYF.

The rearrangement uses TRBV21-1 and TRBJ2-5; the DNA was not compared with TRBD1, the D call given in the table. TRBV21-1 is deemed a pseudogene. The CDR3 has 15 amino acids. The CDR3: CASSKEPGKQETQYF. For the CDR3, the DNA is TGTGCCAGCAGCAAAGAGCCAGGGAAGCAAGAGACCCAGTACTTC.

This clonotype was detected only a few times. This chain joins TRBV6-5 and TRBJ2-1, with a tentative D call TRBD1 (6 bases). CDR3 length: 14 residues. Germline V gene sequence: CDR1 MNHEY, CDR2 SVGAGI. The ends were cut back, 5 bases at V and 3 bases at J, with 11 bases in the middle. The CDR3 loop is CASSRRDNYNEQFF. In DNA, the CDR3 is TGTGCCAGCAGTCGCCGGGACAACTACAATGAGCAGTTCTTC.

The CDR3 sequence: CATSGTSGGSTDTQYF. CDR3 nucleotide sequence: TGTGCCACCAGTGGAACTAGCGGGGGATCAACAGATACGCAGTATTTT. The V and J genes are TRBV24-1 and TRBJ2-3; 11 positions agree with TRBD2. V was pared by 5 bases and J by 3 bases, with 6 bases of the junction left unmatched. CDR1 and CDR2 from the germline V gene are KGHDR and SFDVKD. This CDR3 has 16 amino acids.

This rearrangement joins TRBV7-2 to TRBJ2-3; 10 nucleotides align to TRBD1. CDR1 SGHTA and CDR2 FQGNSA come from the germline V gene. With V trimmed by 0 bases and J by 5 bases, 2 bases remained unmatched. The CDR3 spans 15 residues. DNA for the CDR3: TGTGCCAGCAGCTTAGCGACAGGGGGCGTAGATACGCAGTATTTT. Translated: CASSLATGGVDTQYF.

The chain employs TRBV2 and TRBJ2-7; D tentatively reads TRBD1 or TRBD2 (5 bases each). V was trimmed by 0 bases and J by 3 bases, leaving 9 bases between them. The length of the CDR3 is 14 residues. Germline CDR1 and CDR2: SNHLY and FYNNEI. The CDR3 DNA reads as TGTGCCAGCAGTGAAGCGGGACGAGGCTACGAGCAGTACTTC. Translation gives CASSEAGRGYEQYF.

This chain uses TRBV20-1 with TRBJ2-1, with D tentatively TRBD1 or TRBD2 (6 bases each). Deletions cut 2 bases from V and 0 bases from J, with 14 bases between. The CDR3 spans 16 residues. From germline, CDR1 is DFQATT and CDR2 SNEGSKA (reference sequence). CDR3 loop: CSARPTGGDSYNEQFF. Here the CDR3 DNA reads TGCAGTGCTAGACCGACCGGGGGCGACTCCTACAATGAGCAGTTCTTC.

This clonotype was detected only a few times. This sequence joins TRBV9 and TRBJ2-7; D is ambiguous. Germline CDR1 and CDR2: SGDLS and YYNGEE. V lost 4 bases and J 6 bases, leaving 17 bases between the germline ends. This CDR3 region has 14 residues. The CDR3 here is CASSPSDMVGEQYF. The CDR3 region has the DNA TGTGCCAGCAGCCCCAGTGACATGGTCGGCGAGCAGTACTTC.

This chain links TRBV3-1 with TRBJ1-5, with D unresolved. In germline, CDR1 is LGHDT, CDR2 YNNKEL (reference sequence). CDR3 size: 14 residues. V lost 5 bases, J lost 6 bases, and 14 bases lay in between. The CDR3 sequence is CASSAGVPGQPQHF. The CDR3 nucleotides are TGTGCCAGCAGCGCTGGGGTGCCAGGTCAGCCCCAGCATTTT. The complete variable domain, with remaining parts taken from reference TRBV3-1 and TRBJ1-5, reads DTAVSQTPKYLVTQMGNDKSIKCEQNLGHDTMYWYKQDSKKFLKIMFSYNNKELIINETVPNRFSPKSPDKAHLNLHINSLELGDSAVYFCASSAGVPGQPQHFGDGTRLSIL.

The chain joins TRBV5-1 to TRBJ1-1; 10 bases fit TRBD1. CDR3 length: 15 amino acids. CDR1 and CDR2 from the germline V gene are SGHRS and YFSETQ. V gave up 4 bases and J gave up 3 bases; unmatched junction bases: 6. The CDR3 reads CASSRQGARDTEAFF. The CDR3 nucleotides read TGCGCCAGCAGCAGACAGGGGGCTAGGGACACTGAAGCTTTCTTT.

This clonotype was counted between two and nine times. This chain links TRBV5-1 with TRBJ2-7; 10 bases align to TRBD1. The J call is uncertain, as TRBJ2-5 better fits the DNA end. The CDR3 is made up of 15 amino acids. Germline CDR1 reads SGHRS; CDR2 reads YFSETQ. Here the CDR3 reads CASSLAGTGEKTQYF. CDR3 bases: TGCGCCAGCAGCTTGGCAGGGACAGGGGAGAAGACCCAGTACTTC.

This clonotype was observed once. The rearrangement uses TRBV25-1 and TRBJ2-5, with 7 positions matching TRBD1. Germline values: CDR1 MGHDK, CDR2 SYGVNS. The CDR3 loop spans 15 amino acids. V trimming: 3 bases; J trimming: 4 bases; junction bases outside the gene matches: 8. The CDR3 loop reads CASSDPGTALETQYF. The CDR3 DNA reads TGTGCCAGCAGTGACCCAGGGACAGCTCTAGAGACCCAGTACTTC.

The chain recombines TRBV12-3 or TRBV12-4 with TRBJ2-1, with 8 bases lining up with TRBD2. The CDR3 totals 17 residues. V shed 5 bases, J shed 4 bases, and the junction held 13 bases outside the gene matches. DNA of the CDR3: TGTGCCAGCAGTAGTTTCAGATCAACTAGCGGTTACAATGAGCAGTTCTTC. It codes for CASSSFRSTSGYNEQFF.

This chain connects TRBV5-1 to TRBJ1-2, with D perhaps TRBD1 (6 bases). V was pared by 1 base and J by 5 bases, with 15 bases between. The CDR3 is made up of 15 amino acids. Germline V CDR1 and CDR2: SGHRS, YFSETQ. The CDR3 DNA is TGCGCCAGCAGCTTGTCGGGGGGCCTTCGGTATGGCTACACCTTC. Encoded protein: CASSLSGGLRYGYTF.

CDR3 region: CASSQDLSGGDEQFF. The CDR3 DNA sequence: TGTGCCAGCAGCCAAGATCTAAGCGGGGGGGATGAGCAGTTCTTC. The genes are TRBV3-1 and TRBJ2-1; 10 bases are a match to TRBD2. The germline gives CDR1 LGHDT, CDR2 YNNKEL (reference sequence). The CDR3 length is 15 residues. Trimming removed 0 bases from V and 8 bases from J; junction bases left unmatched: 4.

The chain links TRBV5-1 to TRBJ2-7; 8 nucleotides align to TRBD1. The CDR3 contains 14 residues. The germline V gene has CDR1 SGHRS and CDR2 YFSETQ. Trimming removed 3 bases from V and 5 bases from J; junction bases left unmatched: 7. CDR3 in amino acids: CASSSSTGEDEQYF. The CDR3 DNA sequence: TGCGCCAGCAGCTCATCGACAGGGGAGGACGAGCAGTACTTC.

The chain joins TRBV20-1 to TRBJ2-5, with 8 bases aligning to TRBD1. The CDR3 runs to 11 residues. Germline-derived CDR1 and CDR2 are DFQATT and SNEGSKA (reference sequence). CDR3 nucleotide sequence: TGCAGGGTCGACAGGGGAGAGACCCAGTACTTC. Protein product: CRVDRGETQYF.

The gene calls are TRBV5-1 and TRBJ2-1; D call uncertain. The CDR3 consists of 15 residues. Trimming took 5 bases from V and 4 from J, leaving 16 bases between them. Germline loops: CDR1 SGHRS, CDR2 YFSETQ. The CDR3 is CASRNASARYNEQFF. The CDR3 coding sequence is TGCGCCAGCAGAAACGCGAGCGCGAGGTACAATGAGCAGTTCTTC. The full variable domain, in which reference TRBV5-1 and TRBJ2-1 provide the parts outside the CDR3, is KAGVTQTPRYLIKTRGQQVTLSCSPISGHRSVSWYQQTPGQGLQFLFEYFSETQRNKGNFPGRFSGRQFSNSRSEMNVSTLELGDSALYLCASRNASARYNEQFFGPGTRLTVL.

This clonotype was counted a single time. V usage is TRBV12-3 or TRBV12-4 and J usage is TRBJ1-4; 9 nucleotides align to TRBD1. This CDR3 comprises 17 residues. The V gene end was trimmed by 6 bases and the J gene end by 7 bases; junction bases not matched to a gene: 15. CDR3 amino acids: CASSPGSRQGGSEKLFF. The CDR3 region has the DNA TGTGCCAGCAGCCCCGGGTCCCGACAGGGGGGAAGTGAAAAACTGTTTTTT.

The chain is built from TRBV12-3 or TRBV12-4 and TRBJ2-7; 7 bases are shared with TRBD1. CDR3 length: 15 amino acids. The V gene end was trimmed by 5 bases and the J gene end by 2 bases; junction bases not matched to a gene: 9. The CDR3 bases are TGTGCCAGCAGTCCCCGGGCAGGGGGTACCTACGAGCAGTACTTC. This encodes CASSPRAGGTYEQYF.

This clonotype was observed a few times. The genes are TRBV20-1 and TRBJ2-7; D is undetermined. CDR1 is DFQATT, CDR2 SNEGSKA, per germline (reference sequence). V shed 0 bases and J shed 2 bases, with 11 bases lying between them. The CDR3 is made up of 14 amino acids. CDR3 sequence reads: CSARDRRTAYEQYF. The CDR3 region has the DNA TGCAGTGCTAGAGATCGGCGGACGGCCTACGAGCAGTACTTC.

This clonotype has more than one count but fewer than ten. The V call is TRBV12-3 or TRBV12-4, the J call TRBJ2-5; D is perhaps TRBD2 (5 bases). V was pared by 4 bases and J by 2 bases, with 11 bases between. This CDR3 region has 14 residues. This chain's CDR3 is CASSSPGIQETQYF. CDR3 nucleotide sequence: TGTGCCAGCAGTTCCCCCGGGATTCAAGAGACCCAGTACTTC.